What follows describes a single TCR beta chain. Only a few counts were recorded for this clone. No cognate antigen has been identified for it. Nothing much larger sits one base from this clone, and base qualities are not available. This sample is drawn from a study of blood T cell repertoires in COVID-19 (dated by TCRdb to 2018 to 2021). Background on the whole study: The collaborator samples originated in the United States, Italy and Spain and spanned the acute and convalescent phases of COVID-19. The material from the prospective study consisted of cDNA or gDNA derived from T cells, B-cell-depleted T cells, or PBMCs. The dataset comprised deeply sampled blood TCRbeta repertoires from subjects exposed to, actively infected with, or recovered from COVID-19. The repertoires were made available in a free public database intended to serve as a resource for research on the immune response to SARS-CoV-2. Samples came from the ongoing ImmuneRACE study (first 160 participants) plus 1,254 subjects from 6 global collaborators. Nearly every sample came with metadata listing a de-identified subject ID, COVID-19 status, age in years and sex. HLA class I and class II types, where available, came from metadata supplied by the sample provider rather than from assay-based typing.

On the study overall, not on this receptor specifically: The quantity of clinical and demographic metadata differed by source and by participant and was supplied without curation.

Each collaborating institution followed its own protocols to collect whole blood in K2EDTA tubes. For TCRbeta analysis, collaborators shipped samples in one of three forms: frozen whole blood, isolated PBMCs, or DNA extracted from either of those sample types. The immunoSEQ Assay, a bias-controlled multiplex PCR, was used to amplify TCRbeta CDR3 regions from genomic DNA. The source study handled its data this way. Nucleated cell counts per sample were estimated from amplification of reference gene primers within the assay. Sequence reads were collapsed and filtered to measure the absolute abundance of every unique TCRbeta CDR3 rearrangement. For each sample, productive Simpson clonality was calculated by taking the square root of Simpson's diversity index across productive rearrangements. This is the immuneACCESS table as TCRdb keeps it, with only in-frame sequences that have V and J called. A part of the clones is gone; compared with another copy, unresolved V genes explain less than half, and the rest is unexplained. From that table come the V and J calls and clone size; the DNA was used to work out D and trimming. This sample gives 110,000 or so clones in total; 60% to 85% of them show up just once. About 6.8% of the sample is held by the ten biggest clonotypes.

This sequence originates from an older man with acute or convalescent COVID-19. The sequencing input was peripheral blood.

DNA sequence: TGTGCCAGCAGCCAAGATCGGCCGGGCTCTGGAAACACCATATATTTT. This encodes CASSQDRPGSGNTIYF. The chain joins TRBV14 to TRBJ1-3; no D segment can be confidently identified. The germline V gene specifies SGHDN as CDR1 and FVKESK as CDR2. The CDR3 spans 16 residues, from the cysteine through the phenylalanine. The sequence is cut down to CDR3 DNA, 48 bases in frame from base 1. The V and J ends are trimmed by 0 bases and 0 bases, leaving 9 bases between them.